The 27 T cell receptor beta chains in this list originate from one sample, sequenced in a study of blood T cell repertoires in COVID-19. Clones were read by immunoSEQ multiplex PCR, and TCRdb kept only the in-frame ones, dropping some. The table shows 250,000 to 350,000 clones, with 80% to 95% occurring only once. The specimen sequenced was PBMCs or T cells enriched from blood (not recorded which). The receptors stem from a woman aged 30 to 39 who had recovered from COVID-19.

This clone occurred once. The chain employs TRBV6-2 or TRBV6-3 and TRBJ2-3; the match to TRBD1 covers 7 bases. V shed 2 bases, J shed 7 bases, and the junction held 9 bases outside the gene matches. This CDR3 spans 15 amino acids. CDR1 and CDR2 from the germline V gene are MNHEY and SVGEGT. The CDR3 here is CASSYAPGQPNTQYF. For the CDR3, the DNA is TGTGCCAGCAGTTACGCCCCGGGACAGCCGAATACGCAGTATTTT.

CDR3 sequence reads: CASSLPRSEGETQYF. The CDR3 coding sequence is TGCGCCAGCAGCCTCCCTAGGTCGGAGGGGGAGACCCAGTACTTC. The chain couples TRBV5-1 to TRBJ2-5; a possible D gene is TRBD2 (6 bases). CDR3 length equals 15 residues. Germline V gene data show CDR1 as SGHRS and CDR2 as YFSETQ. V lost 4 bases, J lost 5 bases, and 18 bases lay in between.

V and J are TRBV5-1 and TRBJ2-3; 10 nucleotides match TRBD2. Unmatched junction bases numbered 2, after V lost 0 bases and J lost 1 base. The CDR3 covers 16 residues. The germline V gene has CDR1 SGHRS and CDR2 YFSETQ. For the CDR3, the DNA is TGCGCCAGCAGCTTGGGTGGGACTAGCGGCACAGATACGCAGTATTTT. This encodes CASSLGGTSGTDTQYF.

A note on this clone: In the same sample, other DNA sequences code for this CDR3. V usage is TRBV5-1 and J usage is TRBJ1-2; D perhaps matches TRBD1 (6 bases). The V gene's germline CDR1 is SGHRS and CDR2 YFSETQ. V lost 0 bases, J lost 2 bases, and 8 bases lay in between. The CDR3 is 14 residues long. Written as DNA, the CDR3 is TGCGCCAGCAGCTTGGGTCAGGGGAACTATGGCTACACCTTC. Translating it yields CASSLGQGNYGYTF.

The chain links TRBV14 to TRBJ2-1, with 7 bases lining up with TRBD2. V lost 1 base to trimming and J lost 7 bases; unmatched junction nucleotides: 4. Germline values: CDR1 SGHDN, CDR2 FVKESK. CDR3 length: 14 amino acids. DNA for the CDR3: TGTGCCAGCAGCCAAGGTTTCGGGGGGAATGAGCAGTTCTTC. This sequence encodes CASSQGFGGNEQFF. The whole variable domain, filled in from reference TRBV14 and TRBJ2-1, reads EAGVTQFPSHSVIEKGQTVTLRCDPISGHDNLYWYRRVMGKEIKFLLHFVKESKQDESGMPNNRFLAERTGGTYSTLKVQPAELEDSGVYFCASSQGFGGNEQFFGPGTRLTVL.

The rearrangement links TRBV11-2 to TRBJ2-3, with TRBD2 matching over 9 bases. CDR1 is SGHAT and CDR2 is FQNNGV in the germline V gene. CDR3 size: 16 residues. After removal of 5 bases from V and 0 bases from J, the junction contained 6 bases not matched to a gene. The CDR3 nucleotides read TGTGCCAGCAGCCCGAGACTAGCGGTGAGCACAGATACGCAGTATTTT. Translating it yields CASSPRLAVSTDTQYF.

The chain employs TRBV7-6 and TRBJ2-1, with D possibly being TRBD1 (6 bases). The germline V gene has CDR1 SGHVS and CDR2 FNYEAQ. CDR3 length: 15 amino acids. Trimming left V 5 bases short and J 1 base short, with 12 bases between. CDR3 in amino acids: CASSNRDGSYNEQFF. The CDR3 DNA follows: TGTGCCAGCAGCAACAGGGATGGTTCCTACAATGAGCAGTTCTTC.

The chain carries TRBV7-8 and TRBJ2-1; D call uncertain. From germline, CDR1 is SGHVS and CDR2 FQNEAQ. V lost 9 bases to trimming and J lost 4 bases, with 13 bases between them. The CDR3 runs to 13 residues. The CDR3 loop is CASHLAVYNEQFF. CDR3 bases: TGTGCCAGTCATCTGGCAGTATACAATGAGCAGTTCTTC.

The chain uses TRBV7-2 and TRBJ2-3; D may be TRBD2 (6 bases). V dropped 1 base and J dropped 2 bases, with 10 bases sitting between them. This CDR3 is built from 15 residues. In germline, CDR1 is SGHTA, CDR2 FQGNSA. Here the CDR3 DNA reads TGTGCCAGCAGCTTAGACGGGGACTCCACAGATACGCAGTATTTT. Its translation: CASSLDGDSTDTQYF.

J is TRBJ2-7 and V is TRBV7-2, with 7 bases aligning to TRBD2. CDR1 and CDR2 from the germline V gene are SGHTA and FQGNSA. This CDR3 is 15 amino acids long. Losses at the gene ends were 4 bases for V and 1 base for J; bases not matched to a gene: 7. The CDR3 protein is CASSSAGGRSYEQYF. The CDR3 DNA reads TGTGCCAGCAGCTCAGCCGGGGGGAGATCCTACGAGCAGTACTTC.

CDR3 nucleotide sequence: TGCGCCAGCAGCCAGACAGGGGGCTTGAACACCATATATTTT. Protein product: CASSQTGGLNTIYF. This chain links TRBV4-3 with TRBJ1-3; the match to TRBD1 covers 10 bases. There are 14 residues in the CDR3. V was clipped by 3 bases and J by 7 bases; unmatched bases: 3. Germline assignment: CDR1 LGHNA and CDR2 YSLEER.

The V call is TRBV6-2 or TRBV6-3, the J call TRBJ2-7; D is uncertain. The V and J ends lost 2 bases and 3 bases respectively, with 8 bases between them. CDR1 and CDR2 (germline): MNHEY, SVGEGT. This CDR3 has 13 amino acids. Here the CDR3 DNA reads TGTGCCAGCAGTTACGAAACAGACTACGAGCAGTACTTC. It yields the protein CASSYETDYEQYF.

This chain connects TRBV13 to TRBJ2-3, with 11 bases fitting TRBD2. This CDR3 is built from 17 residues. Germline CDR1 reads PRHDT; CDR2 reads FYEKMQ (reference sequence). With V trimmed by 0 bases and J by 5 bases, 7 bases remained unmatched. CDR3 coding DNA: TGTGCCAGCAGCTTAGGACTAGCGGGAGCCGGGGAAGATACGCAGTATTTT. It specifies CASSLGLAGAGEDTQYF.

The chain employs TRBV15 and TRBJ2-3, with 9 bases aligning to TRBD1. Trimming at V came to 0 bases and at J to 3 bases, leaving 1 base not matched to a gene. CDR1 and CDR2 from the germline V gene are LNHNV and YYDKDF (reference sequence). The CDR3 consists of 15 residues. The CDR3 DNA reads TGTGCCACCAGCAGAGACGACAGGGGGACAGATACGCAGTATTTT. Protein sequence: CATSRDDRGTDTQYF.

CDR3 DNA: TGTGCCAGTAGTTCCGGACAGGGGGAGAAGAACACTGAAGCTTTCTTT. It codes for CASSSGQGEKNTEAFF. V usage is TRBV19 and J usage is TRBJ1-1; TRBD1 aligns across 10 bases. This CDR3 has 16 amino acids. The germline V gene has CDR1 LNHDA and CDR2 SQIVND (reference sequence). With 5 bases clipped from V and 1 base from J, the junction kept 7 bases outside the gene matches.

J is TRBJ1-5 and V is TRBV7-9, with 7 bases aligning to TRBD1. The CDR3 has 15 residues. The V segment lost 4 bases and the J segment 0 bases; nucleotides outside the gene matches: 3. CDR1 is SEHNR and CDR2 is FQNEAQ in the germline V gene (reference sequence). CDR3 sequence: CASSSGQHSNQPQHF. The CDR3 region has the DNA TGTGCCAGCAGCTCGGGACAGCATAGCAATCAGCCCCAGCATTTT. Using reference TRBV7-9 and TRBJ1-5 for the parts outside the CDR3, the full variable domain is DTGVSQNPRHKITKRGQNVTFRCDPISEHNRLYWYRQTLGQGPEFLTYFQNEAQLEKSRLLSDRFSAERPKGSFSTLEIQRTEQGDSAMYLCASSSGQHSNQPQHFGDGTRLSIL.

The genes are TRBV5-5 and TRBJ2-1; D gene uncertain. Germline V gene lookup returns CDR1 SGHKS and CDR2 YYEKEE (reference sequence). Trimming took off 4 bases at V and 6 bases at J, with 8 bases between the two ends. The CDR3 has 12 residues. The CDR3 sequence is CASSPFGNEQFF. CDR3 DNA: TGTGCCAGCAGCCCTTTCGGCAATGAGCAGTTCTTC. Filled out from reference TRBV5-5 and TRBJ2-1, the complete variable domain reads DAGVTQSPTHLIKTRGQQVTLRCSPISGHKSVSWYQQVLGQGPQFIFQYYEKEERGRGNFPDRFSARQFPNYSSELNVNALLLGDSALYLCASSPFGNEQFFGPGTRLTVL.

This clone appeared a few times. The chain is built from TRBV6-5 and TRBJ2-2, with D possibly matching TRBD1 (6 bases). Trimming stripped 6 bases from V and 3 bases from J, with 8 bases between. Germline CDR1 MNHEY, CDR2 SVGAGI. The CDR3 sequence is 13 residues long. The chain's CDR3 is CASRNRDTGELFF. Here the CDR3 DNA reads TGTGCCAGCAGGAACAGGGACACCGGGGAGCTGTTTTTT.

This sequence joins TRBV6-5 and TRBJ1-2; 8 bases fit TRBD1. V lost 7 bases, J lost 10 bases, and 14 bases stayed unmatched. CDR1 is MNHEY and CDR2 is SVGAGI in the germline V gene. This CDR3 contains 14 residues. The CDR3 DNA sequence: TGTGCCAGCATAGGGACAGGCCCGGCTCGGGACTACACCTTC. It encodes CASIGTGPARDYTF.

The rearrangement joins TRBV4-3 to TRBJ2-5, with D hard to call. Germline V gene lookup returns CDR1 LGHNA and CDR2 YSLEER. Deletions cut 2 bases from V and 5 bases from J, with 15 bases between. CDR3 length: 15 amino acids. The DNA for the CDR3 is TGCGCCAGCAGCCAAACTCGGTTGGCGGCGGAGACCCAGTACTTC. This translates into CASSQTRLAAETQYF.

The chain joins TRBV7-9 to TRBJ2-7; D perhaps matches TRBD2 (5 bases). Germline V gene data show CDR1 as SEHNR and CDR2 as FQNEAQ (reference sequence). This CDR3 region has 13 residues. The V and J ends lost 0 bases and 6 bases respectively, with 9 bases between them. As DNA, the CDR3 is TGTGCCAGCAGCTTAGCCCAGGAGGTCGAGCAGTACTTC. Translated: CASSLAQEVEQYF.

The V call is TRBV14, the J call TRBJ2-1, with 8 bases that match TRBD1. This CDR3 region has 14 residues. V lost 3 bases to trimming and J lost 4 bases; unmatched junction nucleotides: 2. Germline V lookup: CDR1 SGHDN, CDR2 FVKESK. CDR3 coding DNA: TGTGCCAGCAGCCAGGACAGGGCTTACAATGAGCAGTTCTTC. Its translation is CASSQDRAYNEQFF.

The gene calls are TRBV13 and TRBJ2-7; no clear D gene. Germline V gene data show CDR1 as PRHDT and CDR2 as FYEKMQ (reference sequence). The V and J ends lost 4 bases and 2 bases respectively, with 9 bases between them. This CDR3 region has 13 residues. CDR3: CASSSLGPYEQYF. The DNA for the CDR3 is TGTGCCAGCAGCTCATTGGGCCCCTACGAGCAGTACTTC.

The V and J genes are TRBV9 and TRBJ1-2; no clear D gene. Germline lookup yields CDR1 SGDLS and CDR2 YYNGEE. The length of the CDR3 is 12 residues. V was shortened by 0 bases and J by 6 bases, with 6 bases between the two germline ends. DNA for the CDR3: TGTGCCAGCAGCGTAGCTGAGGATGGCTACACCTTC. The encoded protein is CASSVAEDGYTF.

This clone appeared a single time. This chain connects TRBV9 to TRBJ2-1; 12 bases line up with TRBD2. Per germline, CDR1 SGDLS and CDR2 YYNGEE. V dropped 0 bases and J dropped 9; count of bases not matched to a gene: 4. The CDR3 is made up of 15 amino acids. The CDR3 DNA is TGTGCCAGCAGCGTAGGACTAGCGGGAGTAGTTGAGCAGTTCTTC. Translating it yields CASSVGLAGVVEQFF.

CDR3 in DNA: TGTGCCAGCAAGCAGGGACAGGGTCTTGGGGATGCTTTCTTT. As protein: CASKQGQGLGDAFF. V and J are TRBV28 and TRBJ1-1; 9 nucleotides align to TRBD1. With V trimmed by 7 bases and J by 11 bases, 14 bases remained unmatched. CDR3 size: 14 residues. CDR1 and CDR2 (germline): MDHEN, SYDVKM.

The V call is TRBV5-1, the J call TRBJ2-3; weak D call: TRBD2 (6 bases). V was cut by 1 base and J by 5 bases, with 11 bases left in between. The CDR3 extends over 14 amino acids. Germline values: CDR1 SGHRS, CDR2 YFSETQ. CDR3 DNA: TGCGCCAGCAGCTTGAGGAGGGCCGAAGATACGCAGTATTTT. As protein: CASSLRRAEDTQYF.